The entry below gives a single T cell receptor beta chain sequence along with its context. Its target is not known. The sample belongs to a study of early T cells in non-severe SARS-CoV-2 infection. Overall study findings and caveats: Anti-spike CD8 responses were favored in VDJdb matching, and private and CD4 specificities were missed.

Germline lookup yields CDR1 SGHVS and CDR2 FQNEAQ. The CDR3 has 17 residues. Between the trimmed V and J ends, which lost 5 bases and 0 bases, there was a span of 18 bases. Unique molecular identifiers were affixed to single, distinct cDNA molecules. TCRdb reanalysed the 5' RACE reads using MiXCR and keeps one entry per CDR3 protein. The sample holds some 49,000 distinct CDR3 sequences, approximately 8% seen once. This chain uses TRBV7-8 with TRBJ2-3; no clear D. The sample comprised whole blood. The TCR originated in an adult who was a healthcare worker with PCR-confirmed SARS-CoV-2 infection or an uninfected control (not recorded which). The CDR3 protein is CASSHTTSVSSTDTQYF. Here the CDR3 DNA reads TGTGCCAGCAGCCATACTACTTCGGTCTCTAGCACAGATACGCAGTATTTT.